These 3 T cell receptor beta chains came from one sample sequenced in a study of cytomegalovirus exposure and HLA in healthy donors. Profiling relied on immunoSEQ multiplex PCR, and the TCRdb table lists in-frame clones only, not all of them. The repertoire consists of about 120,000 clones, with about 91% occurring once and the leading ten covering 1.1%. The sample was PBMCs. Receptor source: a woman aged 18-29 years in good health and CMV-seronegative.

The chain is built from TRBV6-5 and TRBJ2-1, with unresolved D. Germline CDR1 and CDR2: MNHEY and SVGAGI. The ends were cut back, 2 bases at V and 6 bases at J, with 8 bases in the middle. The CDR3 spans 13 residues. The CDR3 sequence: CASSYGVSNEQFF. CDR3 coding DNA: TGTGCCAGCAGTTACGGAGTGTCCAATGAGCAGTTCTTC.

The chain has TRBV2 and TRBJ2-3, with 13 bases aligning to TRBD2. Per germline, CDR1 SNHLY and CDR2 FYNNEI. The V gene end was trimmed by 8 bases and the J gene end by 0 bases; junction bases not matched to a gene: 5. CDR3 length: 16 amino acids. The CDR3: CASWTSGGSSTDTQYF. The CDR3 DNA follows: TGTGCCAGCTGGACTAGCGGGGGATCTAGCACAGATACGCAGTATTTT.

The chain carries TRBV6-1 and TRBJ2-5, with a possible D match to TRBD1 (5 bases). Deletions cut 2 bases from V and 4 bases from J, with 20 bases between. The CDR3 loop spans 17 amino acids. Germline-derived CDR1 and CDR2 are MNHNS and SASEGT. The CDR3 coding sequence is TGTGCCAGCAGTGAACTACCTGCAGGGCTTTGGGGAGAGACCCAGTACTTC. Translated, it gives CASSELPAGLWGETQYF.